This TCR beta chain was identified during a study of ipilimumab plus nivolumab after autologous stem cell transplantation (dated by TCRdb to the early 2020s). Looking at the study overall: Trial patients received a median of roughly five ipilimumab doses and about 8 nivolumab doses. Primary refractory and relapsed disease were included in the DLBCL cohort, with 18-month progression-free survival of 85.7% and 28.6%, respectively. Patients with high-risk diffuse large B cell lymphoma, mature T cell lymphoma, or multiple myeloma undergoing autologous transplant were enrolled in the trial. The intent-to-treat population of the trial was made up of a few dozen patients. General findings and caveats noted by the study authors: Combined checkpoint inhibition as post-transplant consolidation was concluded by the authors to appear tolerable. The authors stated that profiles of the T cell receptor repertoire, regulatory T cell phenotype and gut microbiota provided a biologic rationale for studying this approach further.

Libraries came from the immunoSEQ multiplex PCR assay. TCRdb provides this immuneACCESS table in a form limited to in-frame rearrangements. Some clones are lacking; in checked studies, under half of them reflect an unresolved V gene, and why the rest are absent is not known. The sample profile shows some 87,000 clones; around 80% of them were found once. The ten most abundant clones make up about 2.2% of the sample. Ipilimumab was given at 1 mg/kg intravenously on day 1 of selected weeks, and checkpoint therapy started 14 to 28 days after autologous transplant. Patients received nivolumab at 3 mg/kg intravenously on day 1 of weeks 1, 4, 7, 10, and every two weeks through week 26. This was a Phase Ib clinical trial that tested ipilimumab plus nivolumab, given as combined checkpoint inhibition, for consolidation following autologous stem cell transplantation. This clone appeared once. This receptor's antigen is unknown. Per-base quality was not reported, and no clone a single base away is much larger than it.

The CDR3 has 12 amino acids, counting the end cysteine and phenylalanine. The read is trimmed to its CDR3 DNA, 36 bases read in frame from base 1. Cut back by 4 bases and 2 bases, the V and J ends lie 9 bases apart. The germline V gene yields SQVTM for CDR1 and ANQGSEA for CDR2. The receptor was isolated from a male donor with diffuse large B-cell lymphoma. Recombination connected TRBV29-1 to TRBJ2-7; the D gene is possibly TRBD1, with 5 bases matching. This material consisted of PBMCs, taken in a trial of ipilimumab plus nivolumab as post-transplant consolidation. The DNA sequence is given as TGCAGCGTTGTGAAGGGGCCCTACGAGCAGTACTTC. This encodes CSVVKGPYEQYF.